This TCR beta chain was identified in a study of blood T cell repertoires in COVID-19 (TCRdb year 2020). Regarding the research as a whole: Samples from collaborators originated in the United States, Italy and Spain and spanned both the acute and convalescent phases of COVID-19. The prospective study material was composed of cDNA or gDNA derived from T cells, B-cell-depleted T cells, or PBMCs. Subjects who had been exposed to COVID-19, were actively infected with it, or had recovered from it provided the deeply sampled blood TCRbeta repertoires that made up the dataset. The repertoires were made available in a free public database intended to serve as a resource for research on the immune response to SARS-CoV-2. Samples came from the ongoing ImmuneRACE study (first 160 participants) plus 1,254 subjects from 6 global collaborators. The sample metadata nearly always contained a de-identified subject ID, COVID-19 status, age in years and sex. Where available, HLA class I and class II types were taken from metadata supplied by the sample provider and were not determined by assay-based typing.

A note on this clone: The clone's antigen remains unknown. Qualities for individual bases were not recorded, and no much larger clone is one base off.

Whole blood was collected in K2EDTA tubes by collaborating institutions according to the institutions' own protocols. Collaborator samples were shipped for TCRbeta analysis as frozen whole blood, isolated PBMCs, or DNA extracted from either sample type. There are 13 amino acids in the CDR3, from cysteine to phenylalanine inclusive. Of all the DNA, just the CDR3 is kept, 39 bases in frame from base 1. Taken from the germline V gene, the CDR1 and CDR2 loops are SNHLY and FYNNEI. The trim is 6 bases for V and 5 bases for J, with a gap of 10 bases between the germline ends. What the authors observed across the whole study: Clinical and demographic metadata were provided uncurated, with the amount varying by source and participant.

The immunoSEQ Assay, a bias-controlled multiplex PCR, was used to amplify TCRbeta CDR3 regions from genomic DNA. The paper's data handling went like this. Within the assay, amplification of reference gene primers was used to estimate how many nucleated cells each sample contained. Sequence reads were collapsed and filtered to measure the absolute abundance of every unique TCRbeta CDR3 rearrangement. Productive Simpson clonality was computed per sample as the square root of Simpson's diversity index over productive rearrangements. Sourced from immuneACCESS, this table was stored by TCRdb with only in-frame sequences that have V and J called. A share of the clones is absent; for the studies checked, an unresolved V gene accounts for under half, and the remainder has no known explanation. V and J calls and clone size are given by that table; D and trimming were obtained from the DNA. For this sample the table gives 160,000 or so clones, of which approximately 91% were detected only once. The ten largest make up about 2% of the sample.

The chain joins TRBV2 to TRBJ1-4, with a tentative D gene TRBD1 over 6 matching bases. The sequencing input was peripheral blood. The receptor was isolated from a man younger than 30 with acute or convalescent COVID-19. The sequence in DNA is TGTGCCAGCAGCTTCAGGGGAAATGAAAAACTGTTTTTT. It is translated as CASSFRGNEKLFF.